This T cell receptor (beta chain) was retrieved from a study of blood T cell repertoires in COVID-19. Study-wide context: Samples came from the United States, Italy and Spain, spanning acute and convalescent COVID-19. Sources were T cells, B-cell-depleted T cells, or PBMCs; the material itself was cDNA or gDNA.

The authors' processing: How many nucleated cells were present was estimated from reference gene primer amplification. Libraries were prepared by immunoSEQ multiplex PCR; TCRdb keeps only in-frame clonotypes and omits some of them. V and J calls and clone size are those listed in that table; D and trimming were worked out from the DNA. This sample yields approximately 110,000 clones, of which nearly 90% are seen a single time; 8% to 9% belongs to the top ten. CDR1 and CDR2 from the germline V gene are SGHTA and FQGNSA. The germline V and J ends were trimmed by 3 bases and 7 bases, with 19 bases remaining between them. CDR3 length: 15 amino acids.

What was sequenced was peripheral blood. This rearrangement joins TRBV7-2 to TRBJ2-7; weak D call: TRBD2 (6 bases). The sequence derives from a woman in her 70s who had recovered from COVID-19. The CDR3 loop reads CASSFRALQAGEQYF. The CDR3 DNA reads TGTGCCAGCAGCTTTAGGGCACTACAGGCGGGGGAGCAGTACTTC.